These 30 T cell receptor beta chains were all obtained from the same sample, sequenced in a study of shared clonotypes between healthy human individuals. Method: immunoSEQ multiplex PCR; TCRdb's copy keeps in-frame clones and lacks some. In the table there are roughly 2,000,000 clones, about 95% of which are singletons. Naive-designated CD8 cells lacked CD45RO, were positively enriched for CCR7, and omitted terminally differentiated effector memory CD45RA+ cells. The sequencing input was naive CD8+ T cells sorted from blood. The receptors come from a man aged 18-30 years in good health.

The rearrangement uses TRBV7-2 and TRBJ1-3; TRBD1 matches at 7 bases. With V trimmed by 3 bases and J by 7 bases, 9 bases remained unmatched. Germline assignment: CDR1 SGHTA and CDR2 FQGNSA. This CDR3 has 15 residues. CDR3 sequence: CASSFYPAGGNTIYF. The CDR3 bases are TGTGCCAGCAGCTTCTACCCCGCAGGGGGTAACACCATATATTTT.

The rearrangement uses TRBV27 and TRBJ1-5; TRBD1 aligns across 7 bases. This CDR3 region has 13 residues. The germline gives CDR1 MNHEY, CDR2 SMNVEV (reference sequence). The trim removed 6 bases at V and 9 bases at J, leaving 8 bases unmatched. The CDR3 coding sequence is TGTGCCAGCAGCCAAGCCAGGGGGGCGCCCCAGCATTTT. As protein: CASSQARGAPQHF.

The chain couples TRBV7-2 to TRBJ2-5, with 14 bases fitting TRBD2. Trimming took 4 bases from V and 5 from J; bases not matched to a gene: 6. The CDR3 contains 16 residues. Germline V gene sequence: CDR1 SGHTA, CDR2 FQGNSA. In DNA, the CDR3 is TGTGCCAGCAGCTCGGGACTAGCGGGAGCGCGGGAGACCCAGTACTTC. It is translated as CASSSGLAGARETQYF.

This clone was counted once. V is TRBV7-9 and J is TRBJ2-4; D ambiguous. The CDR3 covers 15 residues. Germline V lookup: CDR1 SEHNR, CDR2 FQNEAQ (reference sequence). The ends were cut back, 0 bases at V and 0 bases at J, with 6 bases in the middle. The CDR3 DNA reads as TGTGCCAGCAGCTTAGCTGGATTAGCCAAAAACATTCAGTACTTC. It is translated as CASSLAGLAKNIQYF.

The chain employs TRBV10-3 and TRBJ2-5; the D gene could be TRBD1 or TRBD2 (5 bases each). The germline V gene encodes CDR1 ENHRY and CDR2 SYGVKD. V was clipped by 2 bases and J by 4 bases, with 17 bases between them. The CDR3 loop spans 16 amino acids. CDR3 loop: CAISELRVTGPETQYF. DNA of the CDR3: TGTGCCATCAGTGAGCTACGGGTCACGGGGCCAGAGACCCAGTACTTC.

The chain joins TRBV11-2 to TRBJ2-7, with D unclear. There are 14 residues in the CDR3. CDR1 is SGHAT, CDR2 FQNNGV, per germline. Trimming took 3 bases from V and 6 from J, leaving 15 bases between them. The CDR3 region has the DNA TGTGCCAGCAGCTTGTCAGGAGAAGGCCCCGAGCAGTACTTC. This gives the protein CASSLSGEGPEQYF.

The CDR3, as DNA: TGTGCCAGCAATGGACAGGCGGGGACTGAAGCTTTCTTT. This encodes CASNGQAGTEAFF. The chain couples TRBV2 to TRBJ1-1; 7 nucleotides agree with TRBD1. The length of the CDR3 is 13 residues. The germline V gene encodes CDR1 SNHLY and CDR2 FYNNEI. Trimming cost V 7 bases and J 5 bases; bases outside gene matches: 7.

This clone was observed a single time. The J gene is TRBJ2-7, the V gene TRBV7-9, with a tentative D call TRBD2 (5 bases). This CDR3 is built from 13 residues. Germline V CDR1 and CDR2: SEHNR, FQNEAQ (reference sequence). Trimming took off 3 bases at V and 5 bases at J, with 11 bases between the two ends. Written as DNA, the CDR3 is TGTGCCAGCAGCTTCCTAGAGGAGGACGAGCAGTACTTC. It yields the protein CASSFLEEDEQYF.

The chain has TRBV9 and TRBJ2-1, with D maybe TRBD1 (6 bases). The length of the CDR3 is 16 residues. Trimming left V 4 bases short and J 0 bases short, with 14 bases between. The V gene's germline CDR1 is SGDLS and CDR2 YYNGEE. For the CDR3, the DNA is TGTGCCAGCAGCTCATGGACAGACGCCTCCTACAATGAGCAGTTCTTC. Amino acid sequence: CASSSWTDASYNEQFF.

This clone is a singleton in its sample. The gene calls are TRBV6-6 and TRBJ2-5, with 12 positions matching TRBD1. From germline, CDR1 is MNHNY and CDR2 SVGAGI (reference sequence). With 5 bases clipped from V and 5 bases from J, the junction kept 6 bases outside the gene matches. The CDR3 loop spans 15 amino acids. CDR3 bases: TGTGCCAGCAGTAGCCGGGACAGGGGGCTGGAGACCCAGTACTTC. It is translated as CASSSRDRGLETQYF.

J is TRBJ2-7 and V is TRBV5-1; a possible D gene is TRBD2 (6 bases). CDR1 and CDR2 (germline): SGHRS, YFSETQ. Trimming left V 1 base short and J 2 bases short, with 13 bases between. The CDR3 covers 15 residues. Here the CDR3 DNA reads TGCGCCAGCAGCTTGCCGGAGGCGGGAACCTACGAGCAGTACTTC. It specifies CASSLPEAGTYEQYF.

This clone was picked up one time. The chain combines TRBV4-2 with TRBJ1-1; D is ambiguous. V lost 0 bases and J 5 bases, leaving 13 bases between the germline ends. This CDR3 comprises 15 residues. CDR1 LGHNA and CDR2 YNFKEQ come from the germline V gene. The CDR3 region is CASSQDSNLGTEAFF. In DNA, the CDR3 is TGTGCCAGCAGCCAAGATTCCAATCTGGGGACTGAAGCTTTCTTT.

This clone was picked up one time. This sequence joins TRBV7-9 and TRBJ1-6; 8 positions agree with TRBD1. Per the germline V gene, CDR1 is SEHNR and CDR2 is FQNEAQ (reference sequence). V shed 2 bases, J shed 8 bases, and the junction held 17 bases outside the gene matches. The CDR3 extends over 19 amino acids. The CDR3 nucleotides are TGTGCCAGCAGCTTACTCCCGGGACAGGCCAGAAATTACGATTCACCCCTCCACTTT. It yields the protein CASSLLPGQARNYDSPLHF.

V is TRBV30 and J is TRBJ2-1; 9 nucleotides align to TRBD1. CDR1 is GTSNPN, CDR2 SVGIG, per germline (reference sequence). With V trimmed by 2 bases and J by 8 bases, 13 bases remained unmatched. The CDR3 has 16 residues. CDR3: CAWSPLPGTGTHEQFF. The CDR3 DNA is TGTGCCTGGAGTCCCCTCCCCGGGACAGGGACCCATGAGCAGTTCTTC.

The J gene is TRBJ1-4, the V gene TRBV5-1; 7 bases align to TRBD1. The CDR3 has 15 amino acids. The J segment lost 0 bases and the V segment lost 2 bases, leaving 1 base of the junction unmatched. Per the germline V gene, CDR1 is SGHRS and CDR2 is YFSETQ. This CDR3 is CASSLGQATNEKLFF. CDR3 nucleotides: TGCGCCAGCAGCTTAGGACAGGCAACTAATGAAAAACTGTTTTTT. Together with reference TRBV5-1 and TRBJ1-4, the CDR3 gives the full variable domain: KAGVTQTPRYLIKTRGQQVTLSCSPISGHRSVSWYQQTPGQGLQFLFEYFSETQRNKGNFPGRFSGRQFSNSRSEMNVSTLELGDSALYLCASSLGQATNEKLFFGSGTQLSVL.

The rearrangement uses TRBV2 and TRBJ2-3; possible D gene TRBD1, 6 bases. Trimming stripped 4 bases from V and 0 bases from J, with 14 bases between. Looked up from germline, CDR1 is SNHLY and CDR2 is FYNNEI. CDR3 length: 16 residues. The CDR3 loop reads CASSAKGQLSTDTQYF. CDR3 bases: TGTGCCAGCAGTGCCAAAGGACAGTTAAGCACAGATACGCAGTATTTT.

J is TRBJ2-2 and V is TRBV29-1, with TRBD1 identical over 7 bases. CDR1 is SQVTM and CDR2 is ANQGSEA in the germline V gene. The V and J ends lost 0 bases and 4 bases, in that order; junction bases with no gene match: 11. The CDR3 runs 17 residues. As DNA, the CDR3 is TGCAGCGTTGAAGATCTTATAGGGGGCGGAGGCACCGGGGAGCTGTTTTTT. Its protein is CSVEDLIGGGGTGELFF.

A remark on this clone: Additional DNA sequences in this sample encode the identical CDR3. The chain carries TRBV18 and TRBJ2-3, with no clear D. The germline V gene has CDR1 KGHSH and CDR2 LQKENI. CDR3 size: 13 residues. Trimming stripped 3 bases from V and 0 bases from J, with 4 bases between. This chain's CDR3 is CASSPSSTDTQYF. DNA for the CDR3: TGTGCCAGCTCACCTAGTAGCACAGATACGCAGTATTTT.

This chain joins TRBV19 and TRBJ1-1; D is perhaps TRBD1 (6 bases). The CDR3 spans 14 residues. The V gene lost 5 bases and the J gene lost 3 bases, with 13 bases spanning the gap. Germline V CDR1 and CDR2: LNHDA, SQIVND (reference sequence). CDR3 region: CASSSQGLDTEAFF. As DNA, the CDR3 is TGTGCCAGTAGTTCTCAGGGGTTGGACACTGAAGCTTTCTTT.

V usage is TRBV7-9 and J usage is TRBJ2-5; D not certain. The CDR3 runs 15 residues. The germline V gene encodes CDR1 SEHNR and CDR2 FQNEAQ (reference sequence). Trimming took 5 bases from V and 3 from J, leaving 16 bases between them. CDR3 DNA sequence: TGTGCCAGCAGCCCACCCGTGCCTATAAAAGAGACCCAGTACTTC. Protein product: CASSPPVPIKETQYF.

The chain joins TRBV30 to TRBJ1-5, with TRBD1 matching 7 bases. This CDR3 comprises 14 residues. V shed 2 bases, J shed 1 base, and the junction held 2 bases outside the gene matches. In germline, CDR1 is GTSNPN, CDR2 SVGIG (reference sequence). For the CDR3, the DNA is TGTGCCTGGAGTCAGGGGGTCAGCAATCAGCCCCAGCATTTT. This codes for CAWSQGVSNQPQHF.

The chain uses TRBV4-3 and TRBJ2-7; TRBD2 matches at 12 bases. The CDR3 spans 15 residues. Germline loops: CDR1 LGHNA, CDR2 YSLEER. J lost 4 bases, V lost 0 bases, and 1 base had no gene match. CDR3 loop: CASSQETSGRYEQYF. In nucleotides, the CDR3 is TGCGCCAGCAGCCAAGAGACTAGCGGGAGATACGAGCAGTACTTC.

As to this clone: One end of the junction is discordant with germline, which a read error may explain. CDR3 region: CASSPRGPNAEAFF. For the CDR3, the DNA is TGTGCCAGCAGTCCCCGCGGGCCGAACGCTGAAGCTTTCTTT. The chain recombines TRBV6-5 with TRBJ1-1; D gene unclear. From germline, CDR1 is MNHEY and CDR2 SVGAGI. CDR3 length equals 14 residues.

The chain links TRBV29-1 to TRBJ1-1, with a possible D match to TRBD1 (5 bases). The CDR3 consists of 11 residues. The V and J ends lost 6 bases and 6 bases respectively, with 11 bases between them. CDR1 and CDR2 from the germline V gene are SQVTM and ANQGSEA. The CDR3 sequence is CSVGTVAEAFF. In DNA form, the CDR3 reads TGCAGCGTAGGGACGGTCGCTGAAGCTTTCTTT.

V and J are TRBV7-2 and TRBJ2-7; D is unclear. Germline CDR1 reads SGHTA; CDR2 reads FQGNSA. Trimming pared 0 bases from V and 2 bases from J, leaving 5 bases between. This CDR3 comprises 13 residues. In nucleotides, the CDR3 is TGTGCCAGCAGCTTAGCGGACCCCTACGAGCAGTACTTC. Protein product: CASSLADPYEQYF.

The chain's CDR3 is CASSLDRYTEAFF. The CDR3 DNA follows: TGTGCCAGCAGCTTAGATAGGTACACTGAAGCTTTCTTT. This sequence joins TRBV11-2 and TRBJ1-1; D unresolved. This CDR3 region has 13 residues. The V gene lost 0 bases and the J gene lost 3 bases, with 5 bases spanning the gap. Germline V CDR1 and CDR2: SGHAT, FQNNGV.

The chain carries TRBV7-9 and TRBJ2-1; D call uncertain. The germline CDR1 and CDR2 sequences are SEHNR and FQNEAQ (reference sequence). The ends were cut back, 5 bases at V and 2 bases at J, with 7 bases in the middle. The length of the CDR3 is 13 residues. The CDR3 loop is CASSNSTYNEQFF. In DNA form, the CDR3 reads TGTGCCAGCAGCAACTCGACCTACAATGAGCAGTTCTTC.

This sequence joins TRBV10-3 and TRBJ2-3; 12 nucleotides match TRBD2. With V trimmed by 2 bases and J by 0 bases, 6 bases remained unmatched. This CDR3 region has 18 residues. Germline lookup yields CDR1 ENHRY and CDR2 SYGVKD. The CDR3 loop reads CAISEARTSGTSTDTQYF. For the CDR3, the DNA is TGTGCCATCAGTGAGGCCCGGACTAGCGGGACCAGCACAGATACGCAGTATTTT.

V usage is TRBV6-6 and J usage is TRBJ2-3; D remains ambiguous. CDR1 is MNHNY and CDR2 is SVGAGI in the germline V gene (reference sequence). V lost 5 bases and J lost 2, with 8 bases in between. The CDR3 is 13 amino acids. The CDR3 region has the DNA TGTGCCAGCAGTCCTGAGTACACAGATACGCAGTATTTT. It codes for CASSPEYTDTQYF.

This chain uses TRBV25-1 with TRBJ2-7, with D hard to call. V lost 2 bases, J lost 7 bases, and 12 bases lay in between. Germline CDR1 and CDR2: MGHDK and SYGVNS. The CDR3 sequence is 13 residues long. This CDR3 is CASSEGPLGEQYF. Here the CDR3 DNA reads TGTGCCAGCAGTGAAGGACCGCTGGGGGAGCAGTACTTC.